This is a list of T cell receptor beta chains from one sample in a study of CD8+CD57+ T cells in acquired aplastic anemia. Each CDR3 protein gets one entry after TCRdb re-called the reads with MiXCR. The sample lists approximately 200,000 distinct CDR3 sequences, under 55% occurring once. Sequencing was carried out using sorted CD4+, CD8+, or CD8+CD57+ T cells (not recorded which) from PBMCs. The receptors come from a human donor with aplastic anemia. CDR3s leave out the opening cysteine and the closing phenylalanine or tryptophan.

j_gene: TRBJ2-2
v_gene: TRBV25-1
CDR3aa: ASSDKTLTNTGELF

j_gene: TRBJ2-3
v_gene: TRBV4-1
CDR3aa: ASSQARDTDTQY

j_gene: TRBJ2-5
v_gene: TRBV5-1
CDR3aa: ASSLAYSGSQETQY

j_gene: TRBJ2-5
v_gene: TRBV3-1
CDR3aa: ASSQDWDRGETQY

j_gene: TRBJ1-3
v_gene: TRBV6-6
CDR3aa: ASSYGGEGNTIY

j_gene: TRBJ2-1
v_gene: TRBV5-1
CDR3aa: ASSLQGRVDEQF

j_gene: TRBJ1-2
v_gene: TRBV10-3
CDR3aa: AISDFKPGFNYGYT

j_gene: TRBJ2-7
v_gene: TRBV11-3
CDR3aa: ASSQQKGSYEQY

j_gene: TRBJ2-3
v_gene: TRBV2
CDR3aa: ASSRDRGTDTQY

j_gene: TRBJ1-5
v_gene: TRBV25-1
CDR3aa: ASSEYQGLVNSDKSNQPQH

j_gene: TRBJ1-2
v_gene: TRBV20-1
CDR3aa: SARRGDYGYT

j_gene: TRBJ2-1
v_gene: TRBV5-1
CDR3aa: ASRGQAGEQF

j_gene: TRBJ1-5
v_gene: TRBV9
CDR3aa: ASSRGGNQPQH

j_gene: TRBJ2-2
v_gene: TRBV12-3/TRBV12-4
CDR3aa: ASSPRDRLIGELF

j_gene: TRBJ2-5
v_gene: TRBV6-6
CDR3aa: ASSYSWGTTEETQY

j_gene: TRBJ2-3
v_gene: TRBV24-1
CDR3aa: ATSDPRDSTDTQY

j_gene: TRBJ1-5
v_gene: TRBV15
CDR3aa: ATSRDTRGNQPQH

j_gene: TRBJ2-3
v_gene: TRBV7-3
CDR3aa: ASSQKTDTQY

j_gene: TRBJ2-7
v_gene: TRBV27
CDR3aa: ASTPGAGVSYEQY

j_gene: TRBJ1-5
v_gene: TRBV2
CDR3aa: ASSVTGSDGNQPQH

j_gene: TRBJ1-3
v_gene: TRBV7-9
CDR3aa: ASSLQGSSGNTIY

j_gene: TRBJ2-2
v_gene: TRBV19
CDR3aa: ASSARDAGELF

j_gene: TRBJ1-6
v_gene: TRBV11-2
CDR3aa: ASSTNGGDSPLH

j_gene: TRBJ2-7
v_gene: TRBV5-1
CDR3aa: ASSSHAEPGFSSYEQY

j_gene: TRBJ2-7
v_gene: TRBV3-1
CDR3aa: ASSRDGHEQY

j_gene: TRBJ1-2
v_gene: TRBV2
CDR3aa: AGSRDRGDGYT

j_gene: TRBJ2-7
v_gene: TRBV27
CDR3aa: ASSRGHAYEQY

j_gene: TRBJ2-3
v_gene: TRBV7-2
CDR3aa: ASRPPGLEADTQY

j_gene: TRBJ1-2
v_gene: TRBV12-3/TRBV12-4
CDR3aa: ASSPQGGTYYGYT

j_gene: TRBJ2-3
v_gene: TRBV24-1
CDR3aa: ATSSGHTDTQY

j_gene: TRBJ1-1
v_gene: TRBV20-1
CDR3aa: SARGGTGNTEAF

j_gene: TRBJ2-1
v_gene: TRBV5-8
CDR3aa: ASSLEVTDNEQF

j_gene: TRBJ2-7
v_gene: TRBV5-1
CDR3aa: ASSLSGGAYEQY